This TCR beta chain originates from a study of T cell repertoires in cytomegalovirus infection. Study overall: The study used recently identified HLA-C-restricted and well-studied HLA-B-restricted CMV epitopes. Indications came from public TCR beta signatures; they pointed to CMV infection and to a matching HLA type.

Whole-study results and caveats: Pooled public TCR beta family frequency picked out CMV carriers with the relevant HLA. The ex vivo response was dominated by HLA-C-restricted CMV-specific TCR beta clonotypes.

Only a few counts were recorded for this clonotype. Its antigen remains unknown. TCRdb re-analysed the reads in MiXCR, keeping a single row per CDR3 protein. The sample has approximately 260,000 distinct CDR3 sequences, roughly 21% seen once. Sequenced here: cultured PBMCs, sampled from culture after CMV antigen stimulation. This TCR was recovered from a human donor in good health (CMV status not recorded). Some clones in this sample may be carry-over from other donors' samples.

The CDR3 nucleotides are TGTGCCAGCAGCTTAGCCCTTTACAATGAGCAGTTCTTC. Amino acids: CASSLALYNEQFF. V gene TRBV7-9 combines with J gene TRBJ2-1, with D hard to call. CDR3 length: 13 residues. Germline-derived CDR1 and CDR2 are SEHNR and FQNEAQ (reference sequence). Trimming pared 0 bases from V and 4 bases from J, leaving 4 bases between.